This T cell receptor beta chain was sequenced in a study of blood T cell repertoires in COVID-19. About the study: The United States, Italy and Spain were the sources of the acute and convalescent COVID-19 samples. T cells, B-cell-depleted T cells, or PBMCs supplied cDNA or gDNA.

Original handling: For nucleated cells, counts were estimated from reference gene primer amplification. TCRdb's table, derived via immunoSEQ multiplex PCR, lists solely in-frame clones and lacks some. That table furnishes V, J and clone size, whereas the DNA furnished D and trimming. The table lists about 150,000 clones, approximately 80% of them singletons. V lost 2 bases and J lost 4, with 11 bases in between. CDR1 is SGHVS and CDR2 is FNYEAQ in the germline V gene. The CDR3 runs to 15 residues. Sample: peripheral blood. The receptor was isolated from a man in his sixties with acute or convalescent COVID-19. This chain links TRBV7-6 with TRBJ2-2, with a possible D match to TRBD1 (6 bases). This CDR3 reads CASSLSGVSTGELFF. CDR3 coding DNA: TGTGCCAGCAGCTTATCAGGGGTGTCCACCGGGGAGCTGTTTTTT. The full variable domain, completed using reference TRBV7-6 and TRBJ2-2, is GAGVSQSPRYKVTKRGQDVALRCDPISGHVSLYWYRQALGQGPEFLTYFNYEAQQDKSGLPNDRFSAERPEGSISTLTIQRTEQRDSAMYRCASSLSGVSTGELFFGEGSRLTVL.